This entry lists 4 T cell receptor beta chains sequenced from one sample in a study of T cell responses to AZD1222 COVID-19 vaccine (dated by TCRdb to the early 2020s). The time point tag for this specimen amounts to: baseline before first vaccination. Libraries were constructed by the immunoSEQ multiplex PCR assay. TCRdb limited this immuneACCESS table to in-frame rearrangements with V and J called. A share of clones is missing; checked studies link under half to unresolved V genes, and the rest is unexplained. This sample gives roughly 120,000 clones in total; around 93% of them show up just once. 11% to 15% of the sample goes to the ten largest clones. The starting material was peripheral blood, obtained on day 0 of AZD1222 vaccination. Receptors were obtained from an adult in good health.

The gene calls are TRBV28 and TRBJ1-6; 7 positions match TRBD1. V was clipped by 7 bases and J by 7 bases; unmatched bases: 7. This CDR3 comprises 14 residues. The germline gives CDR1 MDHEN, CDR2 SYDVKM. DNA of the CDR3: TGTGCCAGCACCATGGGACAGAAGAATTCACCCCTCCACTTT. This gives the protein CASTMGQKNSPLHF.

The V gene is TRBV4-3, the J gene TRBJ2-7; D gene ambiguous. V was cut by 4 bases and J by 3 bases, with 4 bases left in between. Germline CDR1 and CDR2: LGHNA and YSLEER. This CDR3 has 11 residues. In DNA form, the CDR3 reads TGCGCCAGCAGCCTGTACTACGAGCAGTACTTC. Translated, it gives CASSLYYEQYF.

CDR3 coding DNA: TGTGCCAGTAGTGTAATTACAGGGGCGAAGAACACTGAAGCTTTCTTT. This translates into CASSVITGAKNTEAFF. The chain carries TRBV19 and TRBJ1-1; 7 bases line up with TRBD1. CDR1 and CDR2 (germline): LNHDA, SQIVND (reference sequence). The CDR3 spans 16 residues. The ends lost 5 bases at V and 1 base at J; junction bases unmatched: 10. Based on the CDR3 plus reference TRBV19 and TRBJ1-1, the full variable domain is DGGITQSPKYLFRKEGQNVTLSCEQNLNHDAMYWYRQDPGQGLRLIYYSQIVNDFQKGDIAEGYSVSREKKESFPLTVTSAQKNPTAFYLCASSVITGAKNTEAFFGQGTRLTVV.

This chain uses TRBV18 with TRBJ1-5; 7 bases fit TRBD1. Trimming removed 5 bases from V and 3 bases from J; junction bases left unmatched: 7. Per the germline V gene, CDR1 is KGHSH and CDR2 is LQKENI. CDR3 length equals 15 residues. CDR3: CASSAGGQDNQPQHF. The CDR3 nucleotides read TGTGCCAGCTCAGCAGGGGGGCAGGACAATCAGCCCCAGCATTTT.